Sequencing of this T cell receptor beta chain was carried out in a study of shared clonotypes between healthy human individuals. Study-wide results and limits: Non-shared clonotypes showed lower generation probabilities than clonotypes common to all four donors. Generally, naive subsets came out with larger estimated richness than memory subsets.

Authors' processing steps: ImmunoSEQ sequences covered only the junction and lacked quality scores; filtering therefore differed. Repertoires were generated with immunoSEQ multiplex PCR, while TCRdb's copy carries only in-frame clones and drops some. From that table come the V and J calls and clone size; the DNA was used to work out D and trimming. The sample records more than 2,000,000 clones, approximately 92% being singletons. Worth noting for this clone: Antigen: not known.

The sequencing input was naive CD4+ T cells sorted from blood. Subset defined: CD45RA+ positively selected. This receptor was obtained from a young man in good health.

The CDR3 region has the DNA TGTGCCAGTCGTCCGCCCGGGGGGGCGGAGGAGACCCAGTACTTC. Its translation is CASRPPGGAEETQYF. The genes are TRBV11-2 and TRBJ2-5; 8 bases agree with TRBD2. V shed 9 bases and J 5 bases; nucleotides not matched to a gene: 14. The CDR3 is 15 residues long. CDR1 and CDR2 from the germline V gene are SGHAT and FQNNGV.